This T cell receptor (beta chain) was documented in a study of identifying expanded T cells in peripheral blood. Study-level results: Across healthy donors, higher total template counts meant significantly greater approximately 2-week count variance.

The ends were cut back, 0 bases at V and 6 bases at J, with 14 bases in the middle. CDR1 and CDR2 (germline): KGHSY, FQNENV. The CDR3 is made up of 15 amino acids. The data were produced by immunoSEQ multiplex PCR, yet TCRdb's version contains in-frame clones alone and is incomplete. The sample shows about 90,000 clones, around 84% of them seen only once. About this clone itself: The antigen is undetermined.

The rearrangement links TRBV16 to TRBJ1-1; the D gene is possibly TRBD1 (6 bases). The origin of this receptor is a person between 18 and 69 years old in good health. Sequencing was performed on blood. CDR3 in DNA: TGTGCCAGCAGCCAATCGTTAAACAGGGAGCCTGAAGCTTTCTTT. Protein product: CASSQSLNREPEAFF.